Below are 17 T cell receptor beta chains sequenced from a single sample in a study of a mutant IDH1 vaccine in newly diagnosed glioma. Which antigens these TCRs recognize remains unknown. Time point indicated: week 47, end of study. Topical imiquimod was applied with each vaccine dose, which held 300 ug of mutant IDH1 20-mer peptide. Profiled with immunoSEQ multiplex PCR; TCRdb holds only in-frame clones, not every one. The sample carries about 94,000 clones, 85% to 90% recorded once. This sample comprised PBMCs, obtained from a glioma patient whose treatment included an IDH1 peptide vaccine. These receptors all come from a woman between 45 and 65 years old with glioma.

The chain links TRBV4-1 to TRBJ2-7, with 7 positions matching TRBD2. Germline trimming cut 0 bases from V and 2 bases from J; bases unmatched to any gene: 4. Germline V gene sequence: CDR1 MGHRA, CDR2 YSYEKL. The CDR3 spans 15 residues. Here the CDR3 DNA reads TGCGCCAGCAGCCAAGATCTAGCGGCAACCTACGAGCAGTACTTC. It codes for CASSQDLAATYEQYF.

The chain has TRBV5-8 and TRBJ2-7; TRBD1 aligns across 10 bases. V trimming: 4 bases; J trimming: 4 bases; junction bases outside the gene matches: 2. The CDR3 runs to 13 residues. CDR1 SGHTS and CDR2 YDEGEE come from the germline V gene. The CDR3 DNA reads as TGTGCCAGCAGCCGGGACAGGGGATACGAGCAGTACTTC. Protein: CASSRDRGYEQYF.

The J gene is TRBJ2-5, the V gene TRBV6-1; 9 nucleotides match TRBD2. Losses at the gene ends were 4 bases for V and 4 bases for J; bases not matched to a gene: 4. The CDR3 is 14 residues long. CDR1 is MNHNS and CDR2 is SASEGT in the germline V gene. CDR3: CASSGGLASETQYF. CDR3 coding DNA: TGTGCCAGCAGTGGAGGACTAGCGTCAGAGACCCAGTACTTC.

This chain connects TRBV11-2 to TRBJ2-3, with D possibly being TRBD2 (5 bases). There are 14 residues in the CDR3. V lost 4 bases to trimming and J lost 7 bases, with 15 bases between them. The germline gives CDR1 SGHAT, CDR2 FQNNGV. The CDR3 bases are TGTGCCAGCAGCTCCACTAGGCTACGTCATACGCAGTATTTT. Translating gives CASSSTRLRHTQYF.

This clone appeared a single time. This CDR3 is CASSSGANFGNTIYF. The DNA for the CDR3 is TGTGCCAGTAGTTCAGGGGCAAACTTTGGAAACACCATATATTTT. The chain recombines TRBV19 with TRBJ1-3; D may be TRBD1 (6 bases). The CDR3 contains 15 residues. The germline V gene encodes CDR1 LNHDA and CDR2 SQIVND (reference sequence). The V end lost 5 bases, the J end lost 3 bases, and 14 bases lay between the germline ends.

The rearrangement joins TRBV28 to TRBJ1-6; D is ambiguous. Germline CDR1 and CDR2: MDHEN and SYDVKM. The CDR3 loop spans 12 amino acids. V lost 3 bases and J lost 7, with 4 bases in between. This chain's CDR3 is CASSFPNSPLHF. In DNA, the CDR3 is TGTGCCAGCAGTTTTCCCAATTCACCCCTCCACTTT.

This clone was picked up one time. The V and J genes are TRBV6-1 and TRBJ1-5; D uncertain. Germline-derived CDR1 and CDR2 are MNHNS and SASEGT. This CDR3 is built from 15 residues. Trimming cost V 5 bases and J 1 base, with 12 bases left between them. The CDR3 nucleotides read TGTGCCAGCAGTCGGGTTCTAGGGAGCAATCAGCCCCAGCATTTT. Translation: CASSRVLGSNQPQHF.

The chain has TRBV5-1 and TRBJ2-5, with no clear D. V shed 2 bases and J shed 1 base, with 3 bases lying between them. The CDR3 has 12 amino acids. Per the germline V gene, CDR1 is SGHRS and CDR2 is YFSETQ. This chain's CDR3 is CASSFAQETQYF. The DNA of the CDR3 is TGCGCCAGCAGCTTTGCCCAAGAGACCCAGTACTTC.

The genes are TRBV12-2 and TRBJ2-3; the table's TRBD2 call for D was not verified on the DNA. TRBV12-2 constitutes a pseudogene. This CDR3 region has 16 residues. This chain's CDR3 is CASRLAAGGSTDTQYF. The DNA of the CDR3 is TGTGCAAGTCGCTTAGCGGCGGGAGGAAGCACAGATACGCAGTATTTT.

The chain links TRBV5-1 to TRBJ2-2; TRBD2 agrees at 14 bases. The CDR3 contains 18 residues. Germline V CDR1 and CDR2: SGHRS, YFSETQ. Germline trimming cut 0 bases from V and 5 bases from J; bases unmatched to any gene: 6. The CDR3 loop is CASSLAGTSGRRTGELFF. The CDR3 DNA follows: TGCGCCAGCAGCTTGGCCGGGACTAGCGGGAGAAGGACCGGGGAGCTGTTTTTT.

The V gene is TRBV9, the J gene TRBJ1-1, with D perhaps matching TRBD1 (5 bases). The V and J ends lost 3 bases and 5 bases respectively, with 17 bases between them. The germline CDR1 and CDR2 sequences are SGDLS and YYNGEE. This CDR3 comprises 15 residues. CDR3 in amino acids: CASSDGAGDGTEAFF. As DNA, the CDR3 is TGTGCCAGCAGCGACGGGGCGGGGGACGGAACTGAAGCTTTCTTT.

About this clone: At one end, the junction sequence differs from germline, possibly due to a read error. The chain has TRBV30 and TRBJ2-1; D call uncertain. This CDR3 region has 11 residues. CDR1 and CDR2 from the germline V gene are GTSNPN and SVGIG (reference sequence). CDR3 nucleotide sequence: TGTGCCCGGAGTGGGTCCGGTGAGCAGTTCTTC. Residues: CARSGSGEQFF.

This chain links TRBV27 with TRBJ2-7, with a weak D call TRBD1 (6 bases). Per the germline V gene, CDR1 is MNHEY and CDR2 is SMNVEV (reference sequence). CDR3 length: 14 residues. V was pared by 2 bases and J by 1 base, with 9 bases between. The CDR3 DNA follows: TGTGCCAGCAGTTTACTGGGGGCTTCCTACGAGCAGTACTTC. Its translation: CASSLLGASYEQYF.

This rearrangement joins TRBV10-3 to TRBJ2-3; TRBD1 matches at 11 bases. V dropped 1 base and J dropped 4; count of bases not matched to a gene: 7. The germline gives CDR1 ENHRY, CDR2 SYGVKD. CDR3 size: 17 residues. The CDR3 here is CAISELPGTGGADTQYF. The CDR3 DNA reads TGTGCCATCAGTGAGTTACCCGGGACAGGGGGGGCAGATACGCAGTATTTT.

The chain links TRBV10-2 to TRBJ1-2; a possible D gene is TRBD1 (5 bases). The V gene lost 10 bases and the J gene lost 5 bases, with 11 bases spanning the gap. CDR1 WSHSY and CDR2 SAAADI come from the germline V gene. This CDR3 has 11 amino acids. CDR3 DNA: TGCGCCACCTGGGAGGGGTATGGCTACACCTTC. This gives the protein CATWEGYGYTF.

The table lists this clone with a few counts. The rearrangement links TRBV2 to TRBJ1-5; D is unclear. V lost 5 bases to trimming and J lost 0 bases, with 11 bases between them. Germline V lookup: CDR1 SNHLY, CDR2 FYNNEI. This CDR3 contains 15 residues. The CDR3 region is CASSYPVDSNQPQHF. The CDR3 coding sequence is TGTGCCAGCAGTTATCCAGTGGATAGCAATCAGCCCCAGCATTTT.

This clone was detected only a few times. This chain uses TRBV5-1 with TRBJ1-5; no clear D gene. The V end was cut by 9 bases, the J end by 1 base, with 11 bases between. This CDR3 has 13 amino acids. Germline lookup yields CDR1 SGHRS and CDR2 YFSETQ. The CDR3 region has the DNA TGCGCCATCCCGACCATAAGCAATCAGCCCCAGCATTTT. Translating it yields CAIPTISNQPQHF.